This is a list of T cell receptor beta chains from one sample in a study of vaccination and CD4 T cells after COVID-19. TCRdb independently ran MiXCR on the PCR reads; one entry per CDR3 protein. This table has over 10,000 distinct CDR3 sequences, 40% to 45% appearing once. The antigens of these receptors remain unknown. Sequences were obtained from cultured CD4+ T cells from blood. These receptors all stem from a human donor with COVID-19. The CDR3 runs from the conserved cysteine through the conserved F or W. Fields, in order: V gene, D gene, J gene, clone size, CDR3 DNA, CDR3 protein. D genes are given only for firm matches. A clone size is listed for some rows: how often the clone was seen (once, few, many), or a class if it is expanded.

V: TRBV6-1; D: NA; J: TRBJ2-7; size: NA; DNA: TGTGCCAGCAGTGACTATACCTACGAGCAGTACTTC; CDR3: CASSDYTYEQYF
V: TRBV2; D: NA; J: TRBJ1-3; size: NA; DNA: TGTGCCAGCAGTGTTGCACTCTCTGGAAACACCATATATTTT; CDR3: CASSVALSGNTIYF
V: TRBV11-1; D: TRBD2; J: TRBJ2-3; size: NA; DNA: TGTGCCAGCAGCCAAACGTTTAGCGGGGGGCCCACAGATACGCAGTATTTT; CDR3: CASSQTFSGGPTDTQYF
V: TRBV9; D: NA; J: TRBJ1-1; size: NA; DNA: TGTGCCAGCAGCGTAGGTACAGGGCCGAACACTGAAGCTTTCTTT; CDR3: CASSVGTGPNTEAFF
V: TRBV25-1; D: NA; J: TRBJ2-2; size: NA; DNA: TGTGCCAGCAGTTCAGTTAGGGCCAGGGCAACCGGGGAGCTGTTTTTT; CDR3: CASSSVRARATGELFF
V: TRBV6-2/TRBV6-3; D: NA; J: TRBJ1-2; size: few; DNA: TGTGCCAGCAGCCACCCTGGCAGAGACGATGGCTACACCTTC; CDR3: CASSHPGRDDGYTF
V: TRBV20-1; D: NA; J: TRBJ1-5; size: NA; DNA: TGCAGTGCTAGTTTTCAGGACTATAGCAATCAGCCCCAGCATTTT; CDR3: CSASFQDYSNQPQHF
V: TRBV6-1; D: TRBD2; J: TRBJ2-5; size: few; DNA: TGTGCCAGCAACTTGGCGGGGGGGGGTGAGACCCAGTACTTC; CDR3: CASNLAGGGETQYF
V: TRBV6-1; D: NA; J: TRBJ2-1; size: NA; DNA: TGTGCCAGCAGTGAAAGGAGTAATGGGGCGAGGAATGAGCAGTTCTTC; CDR3: CASSERSNGARNEQFF
V: TRBV27; D: NA; J: TRBJ2-3; size: NA; DNA: TGTGCCAGCAGTTTAAATGATGGCACAGATACGCAGTATTTT; CDR3: CASSLNDGTDTQYF
V: TRBV20-1; D: NA; J: TRBJ2-2; size: medium-sized; DNA: TGCAGTGCTAGAGATTCGGGCGAGAACACCGGGGAGCTGTTTTTT; CDR3: CSARDSGENTGELFF
V: TRBV28; D: NA; J: TRBJ2-6; size: NA; DNA: TGTGCCAGCAGTTTATACGGAGAAACTGGGGCCAACGTCCTGACTTTC; CDR3: CASSLYGETGANVLTF
V: TRBV6-5; D: NA; J: TRBJ2-7; size: NA; DNA: TGTGCCAGCAGTTATTCGTCTGGGAACCCCTCCTACGAGCAGTACTTC; CDR3: CASSYSSGNPSYEQYF
V: TRBV23-1; D: TRBD1; J: TRBJ1-1; size: few; DNA: TGCGCCAGCAGGACAGGGGTTGAATCTGAAGCTTTCTTT; CDR3: CASRTGVESEAFF
V: TRBV19; D: TRBD1; J: TRBJ1-6; size: few; DNA: TGTGCCAGTAGTGTGGCCTGGACAGGGAGTGATTCACCCCTCCACTTT; CDR3: CASSVAWTGSDSPLHF
V: TRBV20-1; D: NA; J: TRBJ1-2; size: few; DNA: TGCAGTGCTAGAGTTGGGGGCGCACAGGGCTACACCTTC; CDR3: CSARVGGAQGYTF
V: TRBV6-1; D: TRBD2; J: TRBJ2-1; size: medium-sized; DNA: TGTGCCAGCAGCTCCCTACTAGCGGGGGGATACAATGAGCAGTTCTTC; CDR3: CASSSLLAGGYNEQFF
V: TRBV11-2; D: NA; J: TRBJ2-2; size: NA; DNA: TGTGCCAGCAGCTTTGGATACACCGGGGAGCTGTTTTTT; CDR3: CASSFGYTGELFF
V: TRBV7-6; D: NA; J: TRBJ2-1; size: NA; DNA: TGTGCCAGCAGCCCTGATGGGACCTCGAGCTCCTACAATGAGCAGTTCTTC; CDR3: CASSPDGTSSSYNEQFF
V: TRBV4-1; D: NA; J: TRBJ1-1; size: NA; DNA: TGCGCCAGCAGCCTCCAGGAGCAGATGAACACTGAAGCTTTCTTT; CDR3: CASSLQEQMNTEAFF
V: TRBV19; D: TRBD2; J: TRBJ2-7; size: NA; DNA: TGTGCCAGTAGGTCGGCTAGCGGGGGTCGAGGCTCCTACGAGCAGTACTTC; CDR3: CASRSASGGRGSYEQYF
V: TRBV30; D: NA; J: TRBJ1-5; size: once; DNA: TGTGCCTGGAGTGTAGGGAATAGCAGTCAGCCCCAGCATTTT; CDR3: CAWSVGNSSQPQHF
V: TRBV9; D: NA; J: TRBJ2-5; size: NA; DNA: TGTGCCAGCAGCGTAGCTACCGGGGGCGGTTACCAAGAGACCCAGTACTTC; CDR3: CASSVATGGGYQETQYF
V: TRBV6-2/TRBV6-3; D: TRBD2; J: TRBJ2-1; size: NA; DNA: TGTGCCAGCAGTTATGATCGCGGGGGGGCGGTTGAGCAGTTCTTC; CDR3: CASSYDRGGAVEQFF
V: TRBV20-1; D: TRBD2; J: TRBJ2-3; size: NA; DNA: TGCAGTGCCCTGGGGACTAGCGGGGGGACAGATACGCAGTATTTT; CDR3: CSALGTSGGTDTQYF
V: TRBV7-9; D: NA; J: TRBJ2-5; size: NA; DNA: TGTGCCAGCAGCTTACAGACAGGCTTAGAGACCCAGTACTTC; CDR3: CASSLQTGLETQYF
V: TRBV6-5; D: TRBD1; J: TRBJ1-1; size: few; DNA: TGTGCCAGCAGTTCTAGACAGGGGGCCACTGAAGCTTTCTTT; CDR3: CASSSRQGATEAFF
V: TRBV19; D: NA; J: TRBJ1-2; size: NA; DNA: TGTGCCAGTAGTATAGATCGCCCCACGTTCTATGGCTACACCTTC; CDR3: CASSIDRPTFYGYTF
V: TRBV20-1; D: TRBD2; J: TRBJ2-5; size: NA; DNA: TGCAGTGCTAGCCCAGCGGGGACTCAAGAGACCCAGTACTTC; CDR3: CSASPAGTQETQYF
V: TRBV30; D: NA; J: TRBJ1-5; size: few; DNA: TGTGCCTGGAGTCCCGGTAACATAGGTTTCCAGCCCCAGCATTTT; CDR3: CAWSPGNIGFQPQHF
V: TRBV29-1; D: NA; J: TRBJ2-4; size: NA; DNA: TGCAGCGCCGCGTCCAGGGCGGACATTCAGTACTTC; CDR3: CSAASRADIQYF
V: TRBV11-3; D: NA; J: TRBJ2-2; size: once; DNA: TGTGCCAGCAGCTTAGTCGGCGGGTCCACCGGGGAGCTGTTTTTT; CDR3: CASSLVGGSTGELFF
V: TRBV6-1; D: NA; J: TRBJ2-7; size: NA; DNA: TGTGCCAGCAGTGAAGTGGGAGGGGGCCAGTACTTC; CDR3: CASSEVGGGQYF
V: TRBV6-4; D: NA; J: TRBJ1-1; size: NA; DNA: TGTGCCAGCAGCCAGACGGGGGGCAGCACTGAAGCTTTCTTT; CDR3: CASSQTGGSTEAFF
V: TRBV7-3; D: NA; J: TRBJ2-5; size: NA; DNA: TGTGCCAGCAGCTTAACTTCTAGCCGAGGGGAGACCCAGTACTTC; CDR3: CASSLTSSRGETQYF
V: TRBV19; D: TRBD2; J: TRBJ2-3; size: NA; DNA: TGTGCCAGTAGGTTAGCGGGGGCCGCAGATACGCAGTATTTT; CDR3: CASRLAGAADTQYF
V: TRBV20-1; D: NA; J: TRBJ1-6; size: NA; DNA: TGCAGTGCTAGAGATACCGGACGAAAGGATCCACCCCTCCACTTT; CDR3: CSARDTGRKDPPLHF
V: TRBV30; D: TRBD2; J: TRBJ2-7; size: NA; DNA: TGTGCCTGGAGTGTAATAAGGGCGGGGGGTTCCTACGAGCAGTACTTC; CDR3: CAWSVIRAGGSYEQYF
V: TRBV20-1; D: NA; J: TRBJ1-5; size: NA; DNA: TGCAGTGCTAGAGATGGATTATATCCTAGGGGGAATCAGCCCCAGCATTTT; CDR3: CSARDGLYPRGNQPQHF
V: TRBV25-1; D: NA; J: TRBJ1-2; size: NA; DNA: TGTGCCAGCAGTGGGCTTTACGGCTACACCTTC; CDR3: CASSGLYGYTF
V: TRBV5-6; D: TRBD1; J: TRBJ1-6; size: NA; DNA: TGTGCCAGCAGCTTGGTCCAGGGGGCCATAACACCCCTCCACTTT; CDR3: CASSLVQGAITPLHF
V: TRBV28; D: NA; J: TRBJ1-2; size: NA; DNA: TGTGCCAGCTCCTTCCCGGACCGTCGTAACTATGGCTACACCTTC; CDR3: CASSFPDRRNYGYTF